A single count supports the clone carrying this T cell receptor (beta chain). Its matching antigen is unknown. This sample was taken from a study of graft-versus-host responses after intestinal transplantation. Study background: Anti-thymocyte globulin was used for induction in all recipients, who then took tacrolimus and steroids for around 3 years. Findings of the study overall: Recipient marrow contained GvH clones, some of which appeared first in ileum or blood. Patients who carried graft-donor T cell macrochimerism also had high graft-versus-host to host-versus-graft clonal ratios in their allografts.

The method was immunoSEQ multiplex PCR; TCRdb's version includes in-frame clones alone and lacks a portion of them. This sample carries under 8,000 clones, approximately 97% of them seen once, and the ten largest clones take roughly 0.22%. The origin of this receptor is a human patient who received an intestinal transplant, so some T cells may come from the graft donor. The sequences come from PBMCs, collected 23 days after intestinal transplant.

The CDR3 protein is CATQREYGSEQFF. DNA of the CDR3: TGTGCCACCCAGAGGGAATATGGCAGTGAGCAGTTCTTC. This chain uses TRBV15 with TRBJ2-1, with D possibly TRBD2 on 5 matching bases. The germline V gene has CDR1 LNHNV and CDR2 YYDKDF (reference sequence). CDR3 size: 13 residues. The V gene lost 8 bases and the J gene lost 9 bases, with 17 bases spanning the gap.